The TCR beta chain under discussion was sequenced for a study of T cell responses to AZD1222 COVID-19 vaccine (TCRdb year 2021). For the study in its entirety: TCR sequencing was performed for about 250 trial participants, of whom around 200 were given two doses of AZD1222 and 26 were given two doses of MenACWY control vaccine. Trial participants were enrolled into age subgroups of 18-55, 56-69 and 70-plus years, which contained about 150, 27 and 61 TCR-sequenced participants, respectively. General findings and caveats noted by the study authors: After two AZD1222 doses, spike-specific TCR breadth and depth were significantly higher than at day 0 and than in MenACWY recipients. In the small 56-69-year group, the increase in depth fell short of significance, most likely because of low power. Because no day 14 peak-response samples were available, repertoires were characterized only after the peak T cell response. Participants were mostly white British and included more females than males, and it was suggested by the authors that clonal diversity may have been underestimated. Reportedly, almost half of the unique spike-specific TCRs recognized epitopes lying outside the regions that are mutated in the B.1.351 and B.1.1.7 variants. CD4 TCRs associated with the vaccine covered the entire spike protein, and the dominant responses were in regions 160-218 and 743-854. Conclusions about previously exposed vaccinees are limited, since just five or six AZD1222 recipients were seropositive for SARS-CoV-2 at baseline.

The time point label of this sample denotes: about 28 days (+/-7) after the second vaccine dose. Because spike-specific TCR depth and breadth did not differ between the two schedules, AZD1222 recipients who got a second dose at roughly 4 weeks were pooled with those who got a second dose at roughly 12 weeks. Vaccinee samples came from UK trials COV001 and COV002, including a single-blind randomized controlled phase 2/3 trial of AZD1222 (ChAdOx1 nCoV-19) in healthy adults. Trial participant PBMC samples were collected at day 0 and day 28 after the second dose for TCRbeta chain sequencing. The CDR3 regions of human TCRbeta chains were analyzed by immunosequencing. As for the authors' bioinformatics: Repertoire TCRs were matched against a reference library of SARS-CoV-2-specific TCRs generated with the MIRA antigen-specificity platform. Breadth meant the fraction of unique TCRs that were SARS-CoV-2-associated, whereas depth meant the fraction of total T cells that were SARS-CoV-2-associated. Using the MIRA data, every spike-specific TCR was mapped to the spike region that the TCR reacted to and assigned to either a CD4 or a CD8 class. Log10-transformed breadth and depth values were compared by one-way ANOVA with Sidak's multiple comparisons tests. TCRdb carries this immuneACCESS record with in-frame sequences only. Its versions omit some clonotypes, under half of them owing to an unresolved V gene in the studies checked, with the rest unexplained. V, J and clone size reflect that table, while D and trimming were determined from the DNA. The sample data list some 200,000 clones, and 80% to 95% of these were observed just once. The ten largest clones represent around 3.7% of the sample.

The CDR3 numbers 13 residues from cysteine through phenylalanine. The CDR3 DNA has 39 bases and is translated from base 1. Unmatched junction bases come to 4, with V trimmed by 3 bases and J by 6 bases. CDR1 and CDR2 (SNHLY, FYNNEI) derive from the germline V gene. Comments on this clone: The specificity of this receptor is unknown. No quality values exist for individual bases; no much larger clone is one base distant.

The sequence joins TRBV2 to TRBJ1-1, with TRBD1 matching 7 junction bases. The source is an adult who received the AZD1222 COVID-19 vaccine. The sequencing here drew on peripheral blood, taken 28 days after the second AZD1222 dose. The CDR3 is CASSEGRGAEAFF. In nucleotides, the sequence is TGTGCCAGCAGTGAGGGCAGGGGGGCTGAAGCTTTCTTT.